A single sample gave rise to the 13 T cell receptor beta chains below, sequenced in a study of T cell responses to AZD1222 COVID-19 vaccine. TCRdb's copy holds only in-frame clones and misses some; the assay was immunoSEQ multiplex PCR. This table holds roughly 80,000 clones, roughly 88% found once. Sequences were derived from peripheral blood, sampled on day 0 of MenACWY control vaccination. The receptors derive from an adult in good health.

CDR3 sequence reads: CASSPPREGHLLYF. CDR3 in DNA: TGTGCCAGCAGTCCTCCTCGGGAGGGCCATCTTCTGTACTTC. The rearrangement uses TRBV28 and TRBJ2-7, with TRBD2 matching over 8 bases. J gave up 12 bases and V 5 bases, and 15 bases lay outside the gene matches. Looked up from germline, CDR1 is MDHEN and CDR2 is SYDVKM. This CDR3 spans 14 amino acids.

This chain links TRBV2 with TRBJ2-7, with D perhaps matching TRBD2 (6 bases). V was trimmed by 10 bases and J by 3 bases, leaving 13 bases between them. From germline, CDR1 is SNHLY and CDR2 FYNNEI. The CDR3 has 12 amino acids. The CDR3 is CATASDIYEQYF. DNA of the CDR3: TGTGCCACAGCTAGCGACATCTACGAGCAGTACTTC.

The chain recombines TRBV9 with TRBJ1-4; tentative D call: TRBD1 (5 bases). Germline values: CDR1 SGDLS, CDR2 YYNGEE. This CDR3 contains 15 residues. Trimming removed 4 bases at V and 4 bases at J, with 14 bases between. The CDR3 nucleotides read TGTGCCAGCAGCACCCGGGACGGCCGTAATGAAAAACTGTTTTTT. Protein sequence: CASSTRDGRNEKLFF.

J is TRBJ2-7 and V is TRBV30, with a weak D call TRBD2 (7 bases). This CDR3 has 13 amino acids. From germline, CDR1 is GTSNPN and CDR2 SVGIG (reference sequence). Trimming left V 5 bases short and J 4 bases short, with 15 bases between. In DNA form, the CDR3 reads TGTGCCTGGGCCGGGGGGCGGACATACGAGCAGTACTTC. It translates to CAWAGGRTYEQYF.

V is TRBV5-1 and J is TRBJ2-5; no clear D gene. The germline V and J ends were trimmed by 2 bases and 3 bases, with 5 bases remaining between them. The CDR3 totals 12 residues. The germline gives CDR1 SGHRS, CDR2 YFSETQ. Here the CDR3 DNA reads TGCGCCAGCAGCTTTCCTGAAGAGACCCAGTACTTC. Translation gives CASSFPEETQYF.

This chain links TRBV28 with TRBJ2-2, with a possible D match to TRBD2 (6 bases). Germline-derived CDR1 and CDR2 are MDHEN and SYDVKM. Trimming shortened V by 6 bases and J by 0 bases, and 11 bases separated the two germline ends. The CDR3 extends over 15 amino acids. In DNA form, the CDR3 reads TGTGCCAGCAGCCCCACGGGGGCGAACACCGGGGAGCTGTTTTTT. It yields the protein CASSPTGANTGELFF.

V gene TRBV3-1 (or the pseudogene TRBV3-2) combines with J gene TRBJ1-1, with a weak D call TRBD1 (5 bases). The CDR3 has 17 residues. Germline V gene sequence: CDR1 LGHDT, CDR2 YNNKEL (reference sequence). V dropped 1 base and J dropped 4 bases, with 19 bases sitting between them. CDR3 coding DNA: TGTGCCAGCAGCCAAGGTAGTCAAGGGCGTGGGGGCACTGAAGCTTTCTTT. Amino acids: CASSQGSQGRGGTEAFF.

This clone appeared a single time. The V gene is TRBV28, the J gene TRBJ1-1; no clear D. The V and J ends lost 4 bases and 2 bases respectively, with 14 bases between them. Germline V gene sequence: CDR1 MDHEN, CDR2 SYDVKM. The CDR3 is 15 amino acids. CDR3 loop: CASSYGAASNTEAFF. The DNA for the CDR3 is TGTGCCAGCAGTTACGGAGCTGCATCTAACACTGAAGCTTTCTTT.

As regards this clone: Other nucleotide sequences in the sample specify the same CDR3. The DNA of the CDR3 is TGTGCCAGCAGTTTAACCGATACGCAGTATTTT. Translation: CASSLTDTQYF. The rearrangement joins TRBV28 to TRBJ2-3; no firm D call. This CDR3 spans 11 amino acids. Germline lookup yields CDR1 MDHEN and CDR2 SYDVKM. V was clipped by 2 bases and J by 6 bases, with 3 bases between them.

The chain links TRBV7-2 to TRBJ2-1; 9 nucleotides agree with TRBD1. Germline CDR1 SGHTA, CDR2 FQGNSA. The CDR3 runs to 15 residues. V dropped 5 bases and J dropped 9; count of bases not matched to a gene: 11. CDR3 sequence reads: CASSPRTGDRGEQFF. DNA of the CDR3: TGTGCCAGCAGCCCACGGACAGGGGATAGGGGTGAGCAGTTCTTC.

The chain has TRBV4-3 and TRBJ1-5, with no clear D. V gave up 5 bases and J gave up 0 bases, with 14 bases separating them. Germline V gives CDR1 LGHNA, CDR2 YSLEER. The CDR3 consists of 16 residues. This CDR3 is CASSYSTSHSNQPQHF. CDR3 DNA sequence: TGCGCCAGCAGCTACTCGACCTCCCATAGCAATCAGCCCCAGCATTTT.

The genes are TRBV4-2 and TRBJ2-7; TRBD2 is a possible D gene (6 bases). Germline V gene data show CDR1 as LGHNA and CDR2 as YNFKEQ. V gave up 2 bases and J gave up 7 bases, with 12 bases separating them. CDR3 size: 13 residues. CDR3 sequence: CASSQFYGGEQYF. The CDR3 DNA reads as TGTGCCAGCAGCCAATTTTATGGAGGGGAGCAGTACTTC.

The chain carries TRBV4-2 and TRBJ1-2; TRBD1 aligns across 7 bases. The CDR3 sequence is 16 residues long. From germline, CDR1 is LGHNA and CDR2 YNFKEQ. V lost 1 base to trimming and J lost 2 bases; unmatched junction nucleotides: 7. This CDR3 reads CASSQASGQQNYGYTF. The CDR3 DNA is TGTGCCAGCAGCCAAGCTTCGGGACAGCAAAACTATGGCTACACCTTC.